The T cell receptor beta chain described here comes from a study of blood T cell repertoires in COVID-19. The CDR3 runs to 15 residues. Trimming removed 5 bases from V and 3 bases from J, with 13 bases in between. Germline V gene lookup returns CDR1 SGHVS and CDR2 FNYEAQ. Produced via immunoSEQ multiplex PCR; TCRdb's table is partial and in-frame only. The data hold nearly 200,000 clones, with 80% to 90% observed a single time. The sequencing input was peripheral blood. The rearrangement uses TRBV7-6 and TRBJ1-4, with D possibly matching TRBD1 (6 bases). The receptor was isolated from a woman in her 70s with acute or convalescent COVID-19. The CDR3 DNA reads as TGTGCCAGCAGCGCCAGGGGATCCTCTAATGAAAAACTGTTTTTT. Translation gives CASSARGSSNEKLFF.